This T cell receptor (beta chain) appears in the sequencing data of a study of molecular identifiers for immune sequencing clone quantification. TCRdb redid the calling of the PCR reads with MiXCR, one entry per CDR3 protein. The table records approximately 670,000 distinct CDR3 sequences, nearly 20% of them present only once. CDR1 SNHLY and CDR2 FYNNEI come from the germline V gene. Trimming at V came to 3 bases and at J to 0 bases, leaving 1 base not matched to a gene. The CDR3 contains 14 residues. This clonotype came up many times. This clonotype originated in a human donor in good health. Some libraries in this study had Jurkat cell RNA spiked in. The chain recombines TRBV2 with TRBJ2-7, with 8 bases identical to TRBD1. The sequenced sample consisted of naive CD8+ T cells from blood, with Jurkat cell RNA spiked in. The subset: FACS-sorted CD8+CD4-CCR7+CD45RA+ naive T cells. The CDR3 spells CASSEGQASYEQYF. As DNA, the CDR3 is TGTGCCAGCAGTGAGGGACAGGCCTCCTACGAGCAGTACTTC.